The 22 T cell receptor beta chains in this list originate from one sample, sequenced in a study of blood T cell repertoires in COVID-19. Sequenced by immunoSEQ multiplex PCR; TCRdb stores in-frame clones only, minus some. The sample yields 250,000 to 400,000 clones, 88% seen once. The sequenced sample was peripheral blood. Source of these receptors: a woman in her twenties or thirties with COVID-19, enrolled during active disease.

This chain joins TRBV6-6 and TRBJ2-3; the D is unclear. The CDR3 extends over 13 amino acids. The V end lost 2 bases, the J end lost 6 bases, and 9 bases lay between the germline ends. Germline V lookup: CDR1 MNHNY, CDR2 SVGAGI (reference sequence). CDR3 region: CASSYGRYDTQYF. The DNA of the CDR3 is TGTGCCAGCAGTTACGGCAGATACGATACGCAGTATTTT.

The V and J genes are TRBV19 and TRBJ2-3; 7 bases are shared with TRBD1. V lost 7 bases and J lost 5; bases outside the gene matches: 6. CDR3 length: 13 amino acids. Germline V gene lookup returns CDR1 LNHDA and CDR2 SQIVND (reference sequence). In DNA, the CDR3 is TGTGCCAGTAAACGGGACAGTGGAGATACGCAGTATTTT. Encoded protein: CASKRDSGDTQYF.

This rearrangement joins TRBV7-9 to TRBJ2-2; D might be TRBD1 (6 bases). Germline V CDR1 and CDR2: SEHNR, FQNEAQ (reference sequence). The CDR3 is made up of 15 amino acids. Trimming removed 9 bases from V and 6 bases from J, with 20 bases in between. The CDR3 loop is CASTLDRLSAGELFF. In DNA form, the CDR3 reads TGTGCCAGTACCCTGGACAGACTCTCTGCCGGGGAGCTGTTTTTT.

V is TRBV24-1 and J is TRBJ2-7; D is unresolved. Per the germline V gene, CDR1 is KGHDR and CDR2 is SFDVKD. The CDR3 sequence is 15 residues long. Trimming shortened V by 0 bases and J by 7 bases, and 15 bases separated the two germline ends. The chain's CDR3 is CATSDLNSPLSEQYF. The CDR3 DNA reads as TGTGCCACCAGTGATTTGAACAGTCCTCTAAGTGAGCAGTACTTC.

CDR3 amino acids: CASSLGNRALSGANVLTF. The CDR3 DNA follows: TGTGCCAGCAGCTTAGGGAACAGGGCTCTCTCTGGGGCCAACGTCCTGACTTTC. The chain is built from TRBV7-2 and TRBJ2-6; D may be TRBD1 (6 bases). Deletions cut 1 base from V and 0 bases from J, with 13 bases between. The germline V gene has CDR1 SGHTA and CDR2 FQGNSA. CDR3 length equals 18 residues.

This clone was picked up a small number of times. The chain joins TRBV27 to TRBJ2-7; D possibly corresponds to TRBD1 (6 bases). This CDR3 is built from 14 residues. Trimming left V 5 bases short and J 2 bases short, with 13 bases between. The germline V gene has CDR1 MNHEY and CDR2 SMNVEV (reference sequence). CDR3 in DNA: TGTGCCAGCAGTGACTTACAGGGTCCCTACGAGCAGTACTTC. It codes for CASSDLQGPYEQYF.

This clone showed up just once. The CDR3, as DNA: TGTGCCAGCAGTTCCATGTATGAGCAGTTCTTC. It codes for CASSSMYEQFF. This rearrangement joins TRBV6-5 to TRBJ2-1, with D hard to call. Germline values: CDR1 MNHEY, CDR2 SVGAGI. The V and J ends lost 4 bases and 8 bases respectively, with 6 bases between them. There are 11 residues in the CDR3.

In regard to this clone: Distinct nucleotide sequences in the sample also encode this CDR3. The V call is TRBV7-2, the J call TRBJ1-3; the D is unclear. The germline V gene encodes CDR1 SGHTA and CDR2 FQGNSA. V gave up 1 base and J gave up 1 base, with 5 bases separating them. The CDR3 length is 14 residues. This chain's CDR3 is CASSLGRSGNTIYF. The CDR3 coding sequence is TGTGCCAGCAGCTTAGGGAGGTCTGGAAACACCATATATTTT.

The chain recombines TRBV19 with TRBJ1-1, with 7 bases aligning to TRBD1. The CDR3 runs to 15 residues. The germline CDR1 and CDR2 sequences are LNHDA and SQIVND (reference sequence). The junction had 13 bases not matched to a gene; V was cut back by 7 bases and J by 5 bases. In nucleotides, the CDR3 is TGTGCCAGTACGACAGGGACCCGATCCGGGACTGAAGCTTTCTTT. Translation gives CASTTGTRSGTEAFF.

The rearrangement joins TRBV5-6 to TRBJ1-6; D perhaps matches TRBD1 (6 bases). The CDR3 is 13 amino acids. Germline values: CDR1 SGHDT, CDR2 YYEEEE. The V end was cut by 6 bases, the J end by 6 bases, with 10 bases between. CDR3 amino acids: CASMGRGNSPLHF. The CDR3 DNA is TGTGCCAGCATGGGCAGGGGTAATTCACCCCTCCACTTT.

This clone was found once. The chain combines TRBV18 with TRBJ2-2; 8 bases align to TRBD2. CDR3 length: 20 residues. With 6 bases clipped from V and 0 bases from J, the junction kept 18 bases outside the gene matches. CDR1 and CDR2 (germline): KGHSH, LQKENI. The CDR3 reads CASSPLSGGENVANTGELFF. The CDR3 coding sequence is TGTGCCAGCTCCCCTTTATCGGGGGGGGAAAACGTCGCGAACACCGGGGAGCTGTTTTTT.

This clone occurred once. The chain is built from TRBV5-1 and TRBJ1-1; TRBD1 matches 7 bases. The V and J ends lost 4 bases and 2 bases, in that order; junction bases with no gene match: 5. The CDR3 consists of 14 residues. Germline assignment: CDR1 SGHRS and CDR2 YFSETQ. CDR3 amino acids: CASSPGQKNTEAFF. CDR3 bases: TGCGCCAGCAGCCCGGGACAGAAAAACACTGAAGCTTTCTTT.

The rearrangement uses TRBV10-1 and TRBJ1-5; possible D gene TRBD1, 6 bases. The germline V and J ends were trimmed by 7 bases and 4 bases, with 14 bases remaining between them. Germline V gene lookup returns CDR1 WNHNN and CDR2 SYGVQD (reference sequence). The CDR3 has 14 residues. CDR3 in amino acids: CASIHREWNQPQHF. The CDR3 DNA reads as TGCGCCAGCATCCACAGGGAATGGAATCAGCCCCAGCATTTT.

This sequence joins TRBV19 and TRBJ2-1, with D possibly being TRBD1 (5 bases). This CDR3 is 14 amino acids long. From germline, CDR1 is LNHDA and CDR2 SQIVND (reference sequence). V lost 5 bases, J lost 4 bases, and 12 bases lay in between. This chain's CDR3 is CASSWAGLYNEQFF. For the CDR3, the DNA is TGTGCCAGTAGTTGGGCAGGGCTATACAATGAGCAGTTCTTC.

The chain recombines TRBV5-4 with TRBJ1-2; a possible D gene is TRBD1 (5 bases). The CDR3 consists of 15 residues. Germline-derived CDR1 and CDR2 are SGHNT and YYREEE (reference sequence). Trimming pared 3 bases from V and 2 bases from J, leaving 14 bases between. The CDR3 DNA reads TGTGCCAGCAGCTCAGGGTCGCGGGGCAACTATGGCTACACCTTC. Amino acid sequence: CASSSGSRGNYGYTF.

The chain carries TRBV9 and TRBJ1-2; 9 bases agree with TRBD1. The CDR3 is 15 amino acids. Per the germline V gene, CDR1 is SGDLS and CDR2 is YYNGEE. The V and J ends lost 4 bases and 8 bases, in that order; junction bases with no gene match: 12. CDR3 sequence reads: CASSFTLGQGGGYTF. The CDR3 DNA follows: TGTGCCAGCAGCTTTACATTGGGACAGGGAGGAGGCTACACCTTC. The full variable domain, in which reference TRBV9 and TRBJ1-2 provide the parts outside the CDR3, is DSGVTQTPKHLITATGQRVTLRCSPRSGDLSVYWYQQSLDQGLQFLIQYYNGEERAKGNILERFSAQQFPDLHSELNLSSLELGDSALYFCASSFTLGQGGGYTFGSGTRLTVV.

This chain uses TRBV28 with TRBJ1-3; D gene unclear. Germline V gene data show CDR1 as MDHEN and CDR2 as SYDVKM. CDR3 length: 16 amino acids. The ends were cut back, 1 base at V and 5 bases at J, with 15 bases in the middle. CDR3 coding DNA: TGTGCCAGCAGTTTATTTTCGGGGAGTCTCAGAAACACCATATATTTT. It yields the protein CASSLFSGSLRNTIYF.

The genes are TRBV7-2 and TRBJ2-5, with 9 bases lining up with TRBD1. With 7 bases clipped from V and 7 bases from J, the junction kept 10 bases outside the gene matches. This CDR3 comprises 14 residues. Germline V gene sequence: CDR1 SGHTA, CDR2 FQGNSA. The CDR3 loop reads CASIQTGGAGTQYF. As DNA, the CDR3 is TGTGCCAGCATCCAAACAGGGGGCGCGGGGACCCAGTACTTC.

The V call is TRBV19, the J call TRBJ1-5, with 8 bases matching TRBD1. There are 12 residues in the CDR3. Germline V gene sequence: CDR1 LNHDA, CDR2 SQIVND (reference sequence). Losses at the gene ends were 9 bases for V and 5 bases for J; bases not matched to a gene: 3. CDR3 region: CASTDRDQPQHF. The CDR3 DNA reads TGTGCCAGCACGGACAGGGATCAGCCCCAGCATTTT.

The V and J genes are TRBV6-4 and TRBJ2-3; TRBD2 matches at 8 bases. The CDR3 sequence is 14 residues long. Unmatched junction bases numbered 9, after V lost 9 bases and J lost 4 bases. Germline V lookup: CDR1 MRHNA, CDR2 SNTAGT. The CDR3 DNA reads as TGTGCCAGTTCCCCCGGGGGGGGACCAGATACGCAGTATTTT. This gives the protein CASSPGGGPDTQYF.

This rearrangement joins TRBV2 to TRBJ2-1; 12 bases agree with TRBD2. The CDR3 has 14 residues. Germline V gives CDR1 SNHLY, CDR2 FYNNEI. J was trimmed by 10 bases and V by 5 bases; bases with no gene match: 6. CDR3 bases: TGTGCCAGCAGTTCACTAGCGGGGGGCTCCGAGCAGTTCTTC. This encodes CASSSLAGGSEQFF. The full variable domain, with the rest looked up from reference TRBV2 and TRBJ2-1, is EPEVTQTPSHQVTQMGQEVILRCVPISNHLYFYWYRQILGQKVEFLVSFYNNEISEKSEIFDDQFSVERPDGSNFTLKIRSTKLEDSAMYFCASSSLAGGSEQFFGPGTRLTVL.

The chain couples TRBV10-3 to TRBJ1-1; 7 positions agree with TRBD1. V was pared by 2 bases and J by 8 bases, with 5 bases of the junction left unmatched. The CDR3 extends over 13 amino acids. Germline lookup yields CDR1 ENHRY and CDR2 SYGVKD. The CDR3 DNA reads TGTGCCATCAGTGAGGCCAGGGGGATCGAAGCTTTCTTT. It translates to CAISEARGIEAFF.